The 28 T cell receptor beta chains in this list originate from one sample, sequenced in a study of blood T cells in healthy people across ages. Next came a second PCR, run for 7 to 11 cycles, which used a sample-barcoded 5' primer along with a J-beta primer mix. TCRdb reprocessed the 5' RACE reads with MiXCR, giving one entry per CDR3 protein. The sample yields hundreds of thousands of distinct CDR3 sequences, more than 20% seen once. This sample also belongs to another study, concerning T cells of mothers and their children.

The sample taken for sequencing was blood. These receptors were collected from a boy younger than 18 in good health.

This clonotype was counted only a few times. The chain is built from TRBV11-3 and TRBJ2-5; TRBD2 aligns across 8 bases. Germline CDR1 SGHNT, CDR2 YENEEA. This CDR3 comprises 17 residues. V was clipped by 5 bases and J by 5 bases; unmatched bases: 16. Here the CDR3 reads CASSPGLVSGLYETQYF. In nucleotides, the CDR3 is TGTGCCAGCAGCCCGGGACTAGTTAGCGGTCTATATGAGACCCAGTACTTC. Using reference TRBV11-3 and TRBJ2-5 for the parts outside the CDR3, the full variable domain is EAGVVQSPRYKIIEKKQPVAFWCNPISGHNTLYWYLQNLGQGPELLIRYENEEAVDDSQLPKDRFSAERLKGVDSTLKIQPAELGDSAVYLCASSPGLVSGLYETQYFGPGTRLLVL.

This clonotype was seen only a few times. This chain connects TRBV6-5 to TRBJ2-5; D not certain. The better agreement between TRBJ2-7 and the DNA end casts doubt on the J call. The germline CDR1 and CDR2 sequences are MNHEY and SVGAGI. The CDR3 spans 15 residues. The CDR3 sequence: CASSYSGLLSYEQYF. The CDR3 bases are TGTGCCAGCAGTTACTCGGGTCTACTTTCCTACGAGCAGTACTTC.

The chain recombines TRBV7-2 with TRBJ2-5, with 8 bases lining up with TRBD1. The DNA end is more similar to TRBJ2-7, so the J call may be wrong. CDR1 is SGHTA, CDR2 FQGNSA, per germline. The CDR3 is 15 amino acids. The CDR3 reads CASTLEWTGNDEQYF. In DNA form, the CDR3 reads TGTGCCAGCACCTTGGAATGGACAGGGAATGACGAGCAGTACTTC.

The genes are TRBV11-2 and TRBJ1-2; D is unresolved. The germline V gene has CDR1 SGHAT and CDR2 FQNNGV. V was trimmed by 5 bases and J by 0 bases, leaving 10 bases between them. The CDR3 contains 14 residues. Written as DNA, the CDR3 is TGTGCCAGCAGCCATTGGCTCTCTAACTATGGCTACACCTTC. It is translated as CASSHWLSNYGYTF.

The V call is TRBV9, the J call TRBJ2-1; weak D call: TRBD1 (6 bases). The CDR3 totals 13 residues. Trimming took off 2 bases at V and 7 bases at J, with 10 bases between the two ends. In germline, CDR1 is SGDLS, CDR2 YYNGEE. CDR3 coding DNA: TGTGCCAGCAGCGTGGCGGACAGTAATGAGCAGTTCTTC. It codes for CASSVADSNEQFF.

The V and J genes are TRBV3-1 and TRBJ2-5; the match to TRBD2 covers 11 bases. Germline V lookup: CDR1 LGHDT, CDR2 YNNKEL (reference sequence). CDR3 length: 15 amino acids. The trim removed 1 base at V and 4 bases at J, leaving 2 bases unmatched. The chain's CDR3 is CASSQVAGGPETQYF. As DNA, the CDR3 is TGTGCCAGCAGCCAAGTAGCGGGAGGGCCAGAGACCCAGTACTTC.

In its sample, this clonotype was seen a few times. V usage is TRBV20-1 and J usage is TRBJ2-7; TRBD2 matches 14 bases. Germline V gene lookup returns CDR1 DFQATT and CDR2 SNEGSKA (reference sequence). Losses at the gene ends were 6 bases for V and 4 bases for J; bases not matched to a gene: 2. The CDR3 consists of 13 residues. The CDR3 DNA reads TGCAGTGCGGGACTAGCGGGAGTTTACGAGCAGTACTTC. This sequence encodes CSAGLAGVYEQYF.

This clonotype is a singleton in its sample. V is TRBV11-1 and J is TRBJ2-5; D possibly corresponds to TRBD2 (5 bases). Trimming took off 1 base at V and 1 base at J, with 13 bases between the two ends. The CDR3 runs to 16 residues. The germline CDR1 and CDR2 sequences are SGHAT and FQDESV (reference sequence). The CDR3 loop reads CASSLVAAGSQETQYF. The CDR3 DNA is TGTGCCAGCAGCTTAGTTGCTGCGGGCTCCCAAGAGACCCAGTACTTC.

The rearrangement links TRBV15 to TRBJ2-1, with D possibly being TRBD1 or TRBD2 (5 bases each). The germline V gene encodes CDR1 LNHNV and CDR2 YYDKDF (reference sequence). The V and J ends lost 8 bases and 7 bases respectively, with 9 bases between them. This CDR3 is built from 11 residues. The CDR3 DNA reads TGTGCCACCCGGTGGGGGAATGAGCAGTTCTTC. Protein sequence: CATRWGNEQFF.

This chain joins TRBV29-1 and TRBJ2-1; 9 bases are shared with TRBD1. The DNA end is more similar to TRBJ2-7, so the J call may be wrong. The CDR3 contains 13 residues. The germline V gene encodes CDR1 SQVTM and CDR2 ANQGSEA. CDR3 amino acids: CSVAGTGNYEQYF. In DNA, the CDR3 is TGCAGCGTTGCCGGGACAGGGAACTACGAGCAGTACTTC.

This clonotype has only a few counts. The J gene is TRBJ1-2, the V gene TRBV6-5; perhaps TRBD1 as D (5 bases). Germline V gene lookup returns CDR1 MNHEY and CDR2 SVGAGI. This CDR3 region has 13 residues. Trimming took 6 bases from V and 6 from J, leaving 14 bases between them. The DNA for the CDR3 is TGTGCCAGCAGCTACCAGGGTGGCGATGGCTACACCTTC. Encoded protein: CASSYQGGDGYTF.

The chain uses TRBV12-3 or TRBV12-4 and TRBJ1-2; D remains ambiguous. CDR3 length equals 16 residues. V lost 5 bases, J lost 5 bases, and 21 bases lay in between. The CDR3 here is CASSPSERSEIYGYTF. The DNA for the CDR3 is TGTGCCAGCAGTCCCTCGGAGAGGTCAGAGATTTATGGCTACACCTTC.

The V and J genes are TRBV18 and TRBJ2-4, with D perhaps assigned TRBD1 or TRBD2 (5 bases each). Germline CDR1 is KGHSH and CDR2 is LQKENI. Trimming pared 8 bases from V and 1 base from J, leaving 15 bases between. This CDR3 contains 15 residues. The CDR3 nucleotides read TGTGCCAGCCCAGGGAGCAGGGAGGCCAAAAACATTCAGTACTTC. It encodes CASPGSREAKNIQYF.

This chain connects TRBV11-2 to TRBJ2-1; 16 bases align to TRBD2. The CDR3 has 17 amino acids. The V gene end was trimmed by 3 bases and the J gene end by 6 bases; junction bases not matched to a gene: 5. The germline V gene has CDR1 SGHAT and CDR2 FQNNGV. This CDR3 reads CASSFSGTSGRANEQFF. CDR3 sequence (DNA): TGTGCCAGCAGCTTCTCCGGGACTAGCGGGAGGGCCAATGAGCAGTTCTTC.

This clonotype was seen more than once but under ten times. This chain connects TRBV11-2 to TRBJ2-5, with 10 bases aligning to TRBD2. Matching the DNA end better, TRBJ2-7 makes the J call doubtful. Germline CDR1 reads SGHAT; CDR2 reads FQNNGV. The CDR3 loop spans 14 amino acids. The CDR3 here is CASSLDLAGDEQYF. The CDR3, as DNA: TGTGCCAGCAGCTTAGACCTAGCGGGGGACGAGCAGTACTTC.

This clonotype was counted a few times. This chain connects TRBV20-1 to TRBJ1-2; 7 positions match TRBD1. This CDR3 spans 13 amino acids. V lost 6 bases to trimming and J lost 6 bases; unmatched junction nucleotides: 10. Germline CDR1 DFQATT, CDR2 SNEGSKA (reference sequence). The CDR3 region is CSAKTGLGDGYTF. CDR3 nucleotide sequence: TGCAGTGCGAAGACAGGGTTAGGGGATGGCTACACCTTC.

The rearrangement joins TRBV9 to TRBJ2-3, with TRBD2 matching over 8 bases. Germline V lookup: CDR1 SGDLS, CDR2 YYNGEE. The trim removed 0 bases at V and 4 bases at J, leaving 7 bases unmatched. The CDR3 has 16 residues. The CDR3 coding sequence is TGTGCCAGCAGCGTAGATTCGGGGGGGCCATCAGATACGCAGTATTTT. This codes for CASSVDSGGPSDTQYF.

This clonotype turned up a few times. This sequence joins TRBV7-2 and TRBJ2-2, with 8 nucleotides matching TRBD2. The CDR3 contains 14 residues. The germline gives CDR1 SGHTA, CDR2 FQGNSA. The V gene end was trimmed by 5 bases and the J gene end by 4 bases; junction bases not matched to a gene: 3. The CDR3 is CASSPGLGTGELFF. In nucleotides, the CDR3 is TGTGCCAGCAGCCCGGGACTAGGCACCGGGGAGCTGTTTTTT.

The chain joins TRBV11-1 to TRBJ2-1; maybe TRBD2 (6 bases). CDR1 and CDR2 from the germline V gene are SGHAT and FQDESV (reference sequence). CDR3 length: 16 amino acids. V lost 5 bases and J 7 bases, leaving 21 bases between the germline ends. This CDR3 reads CASSPDYPSGDNEQFF. The CDR3, as DNA: TGTGCCAGCAGCCCGGACTATCCCTCGGGGGATAATGAGCAGTTCTTC.

The chain links TRBV20-1 to TRBJ2-4; D tentatively reads TRBD1 or TRBD2 (5 bases each). Germline V CDR1 and CDR2: DFQATT, SNEGSKA (reference sequence). The V gene lost 6 bases and the J gene lost 1 base, with 13 bases spanning the gap. The CDR3 runs 14 residues. The CDR3 DNA reads as TGCAGTGCCATGGATTGGGGGGCCAAAAACATTCAGTACTTC. This codes for CSAMDWGAKNIQYF.

As regards this clonotype: The final CDR3 position lacks the conserved phenylalanine or tryptophan, pointing to a likely read error. The J gene is TRBJ2-1, the V gene TRBV29-1; D is perhaps TRBD2 (6 bases). This CDR3 comprises 14 residues. Germline V CDR1 and CDR2: SQVTM, ANQGSEA. V was cut by 3 bases and J by 6 bases, with 15 bases left in between. The CDR3 sequence is CSVDFSGGGNEQFL. CDR3 DNA: TGCAGCGTTGACTTTAGCGGTGGGGGCAATGAGCAGTTCCTC.

The chain carries TRBV20-1 and TRBJ2-5; D not resolved. V lost 0 bases, J lost 5 bases, and 19 bases lay in between. The CDR3 is made up of 16 amino acids. Per the germline V gene, CDR1 is DFQATT and CDR2 is SNEGSKA (reference sequence). CDR3 nucleotides: TGCAGTGCTAGAGACCTAAGATTCCATCTCGGGGAGACCCAGTACTTC. Encoded protein: CSARDLRFHLGETQYF.

The chain carries TRBV28 and TRBJ2-5; TRBD1 matches 9 bases. Gene TRBJ2-7 matches the end of the DNA better, so the J call may be wrong. Germline lookup yields CDR1 MDHEN and CDR2 SYDVKM. This CDR3 comprises 14 residues. The CDR3 DNA reads as TGTGCCAGCAGAAGAGGGGACAGGGTCTACGAGCAGTACTTC. Protein: CASRRGDRVYEQYF.

The rearrangement links TRBV6-2 or TRBV6-3 to TRBJ2-5; TRBD2 agrees at 10 bases. TRBJ2-1 matches the DNA end more closely, so the J call is doubtful. Germline CDR1 and CDR2: MNHEY and SVGEGT. This CDR3 is built from 15 residues. As DNA, the CDR3 is TGTGCCAGCAGTTACTCGCGCCTAGCGGGAGACGAGCAGTTCTTC. This sequence encodes CASSYSRLAGDEQFF.

The chain carries TRBV6-6 and TRBJ2-3; 12 nucleotides align to TRBD1. The V and J ends lost 5 bases and 7 bases, in that order; junction bases with no gene match: 7. CDR3 length equals 15 residues. The germline V gene has CDR1 MNHNY and CDR2 SVGAGI (reference sequence). The CDR3 is CASSHGTGGKYTQYF. The CDR3 nucleotides read TGTGCCAGCAGTCATGGGACAGGGGGCAAGTATACGCAGTATTTT.

The V call is TRBV6-2 or TRBV6-3, the J call TRBJ1-2; D unclear. CDR1 MNHEY and CDR2 SVGEGT come from the germline V gene. V was cut by 2 bases and J by 0 bases, with 10 bases left in between. The CDR3 totals 15 residues. CDR3 nucleotide sequence: TGTGCCAGCAGTTACGGGAGACGGGCTAACTATGGCTACACCTTC. The encoded protein is CASSYGRRANYGYTF.

The J gene is TRBJ1-2, the V gene TRBV6-5; TRBD1 agrees at 8 bases. The V segment lost 5 bases and the J segment 4 bases; nucleotides outside the gene matches: 3. Germline CDR1 MNHEY, CDR2 SVGAGI. The CDR3 contains 13 residues. CDR3 region: CASSTTGGYGYTF. CDR3 coding DNA: TGTGCCAGCAGTACTACAGGGGGCTATGGCTACACCTTC.

Written as DNA, the CDR3 is TGCAGTGCTTATAGCGGGAGGGCGGCCAAAAACATTCAGTACTTC. It encodes CSAYSGRAAKNIQYF. The chain couples TRBV20-1 to TRBJ2-4; TRBD2 matches at 11 bases. This CDR3 contains 15 residues. J gave up 1 base and V 5 bases, and 4 bases lay outside the gene matches. The germline V gene encodes CDR1 DFQATT and CDR2 SNEGSKA (reference sequence).